This TCR beta chain was observed in a study of T-cell memory formation after mild COVID-19 (dated by TCRdb to the early 2020s). Background on the whole study: TCR sequence clusters from the two donors were largely donor specific. Longitudinal TCRalpha and TCRbeta repertoire sequencing tracked T-cell clones expanding and contracting after mild COVID-19 in a couple of donors. The cohort comprised two young, previously healthy adult volunteers, one female and one male.

PBMCs were isolated by Ficoll-Paque density gradient centrifugation. In this sample, this clonotype turned up many times. Which antigen it targets is not known. Per-base quality was not reported, and no clone a single base away is much larger than it. Beyond this particular receptor, the publication reports: Contracting CD4+ clones appeared mostly in the CM and EM memory subsets, whereas CD8+ clones were enriched in EMRA. The detection of some responding clones in pre-infection memory suggests that pre-existing cross-reactive memory T cells joined the SARS-CoV-2 response. The second-wave clones that peaked on day 37 were not confirmed to be SARS-CoV-2 specific. The study covered only a couple of mild cases, and larger cohorts including severe cases with pre-infection samples were considered necessary. Clones contracting from day 15 to 85 had balanced CD4/CD8 phenotypes, while a second wave expanding from day 15 to 37 was biased towards CD4+.

The germline V gene sets CDR1 to KGHSH and CDR2 to LQKENI. V sheds 3 bases and J sheds 8 bases, leaving 11 bases between their ends. The CDR3 has 13 amino acids, counting the end cysteine and phenylalanine. Only the CDR3 region is kept as DNA, spanning 39 bases read in frame from base 1. Sequencing was carried out with an Illumina NovaSeq 6000. TCRalpha and TCRbeta cDNA libraries were constructed by 5'RACE with constant-segment primers, with sample barcodes and unique molecular identifiers being introduced. RNA was extracted from every sample with Trizol reagent. Amplification of the libraries took two PCR steps, and the second step added a second sample barcode plus Illumina TruSeq adapters. Sequencing of libraries was performed on an Illumina NovaSeq with 2 x 150 bp paired-end reads. Per the source publication's procedure: With migec v1.2.7, reads were demultiplexed and then collapsed into UMI-guided consensus sequences. Using mixcr v2.1.11, the UMI consensuses were aligned to TRA and TRB V and J templates and assembled into clonotypes. Expanded or contracted clonotypes were those called significant by both edgeR and NoisET, with noise models trained on biological replicates. edgeR calls used a false discovery rate-adjusted p below 0.01 and a log2 fold-change threshold of 1. As an exploratory analysis of dynamics, max-normalized trajectories of the 1000 most abundant clonotypes were examined with PCA combined with hierarchical clustering. The CD4 or CD8 phenotype of responding clones was assigned using the separately sequenced CD4+ and CD8+ repertoires. In-frame beta chains were kept once TCRdb had trimmed the public reads at Q25 with fastp and called clones with MiXCR. A single entry per CDR3 protein holds the most common genes and DNA from its merged rows. The V and J calls come from TCRdb's annotation, not from the publication. The sample has about 140,000 distinct CDR3 sequences on record, roughly 6.2% of them singletons. Of the sample, roughly 1.9% falls within the top ten clones.

The sequencing sample was made of PBMCs or a T cell subset sorted from them (not recorded which). This TCR was recovered from an adult woman who had mild COVID-19 (a few samples of this study predate the infection). The sample titles of this study are shuffled in the database, so cell type and time point are left out; the donor was told from shared clones. The receptor chain draws on TRBV18 and TRBJ1-3, with an unclear D gene assignment. The CDR3 loop reads CASSPGSEDTIYF. The DNA sequence follows: TGTGCCAGCTCACCCGGGTCGGAAGACACCATATATTTT.